Shown below are 20 T cell receptor beta chains from a single sample sequenced in a study of blood T cell repertoires in COVID-19. Generated by immunoSEQ multiplex PCR, the TCRdb table keeps only in-frame clones and is missing some. The sample yields 250,000 to 400,000 clones, about 91% seen once. Sequenced: peripheral blood. The receptors originated from a woman in her 30s with COVID-19, enrolled during active disease.

This rearrangement joins TRBV12-5 to TRBJ2-7; TRBD1 might be the D (6 bases). With 2 bases removed from V and 0 bases from J, the gap between germline ends came to 11 bases. The CDR3 sequence is 15 residues long. In germline, CDR1 is LGHNT, CDR2 FRNRAP. Written as DNA, the CDR3 is TGTGCTAGTGGTTTGTCCAGGGGCAACTCCTACGAGCAGTACTTC. Translation: CASGLSRGNSYEQYF.

The rearrangement links TRBV28 to TRBJ1-2; perhaps TRBD1 as D (5 bases). The V end lost 4 bases, the J end lost 5 bases, and 17 bases lay between the germline ends. Germline V CDR1 and CDR2: MDHEN, SYDVKM. The CDR3 has 15 residues. CDR3 sequence: CASSSQGRRLYGYTF. The CDR3 DNA follows: TGTGCCAGCAGTTCCCAGGGCCGGCGTTTATATGGCTACACCTTC.

This chain connects TRBV19 to TRBJ2-7; no reliable D call. Germline values: CDR1 LNHDA, CDR2 SQIVND (reference sequence). The V gene lost 6 bases and the J gene lost 3 bases, with 12 bases spanning the gap. This CDR3 spans 13 amino acids. CDR3: CASSLDIYYEQYF. Here the CDR3 DNA reads TGTGCCAGTAGCCTCGACATTTACTACGAGCAGTACTTC.

This chain connects TRBV4-1 to TRBJ2-7; perhaps TRBD1 as D (5 bases). V was clipped by 4 bases and J by 2 bases, with 15 bases between them. The CDR3 is made up of 15 amino acids. CDR1 and CDR2 from the germline V gene are MGHRA and YSYEKL. The CDR3 is CASSPKLDSTYEQYF. The CDR3 DNA reads as TGCGCCAGCAGCCCTAAACTTGACAGTACCTACGAGCAGTACTTC.

The chain combines TRBV3-1 (or the pseudogene TRBV3-2) with TRBJ2-1, with D tentatively TRBD2 (6 bases). The CDR3 covers 16 residues. V was trimmed by 0 bases and J by 8 bases, leaving 17 bases between them. Per the germline V gene, CDR1 is LGHDT and CDR2 is YNNKEL (reference sequence). Here the CDR3 reads CASSQDEGLLSHEQFF. The CDR3 nucleotides are TGTGCCAGCAGCCAAGATGAGGGACTCCTTTCCCATGAGCAGTTCTTC.

The chain combines TRBV11-2 with TRBJ1-5, with D perhaps TRBD1 (6 bases). Trimming shortened V by 1 base and J by 7 bases, and 8 bases separated the two germline ends. CDR3 length: 13 residues. The germline gives CDR1 SGHAT, CDR2 FQNNGV. CDR3 in DNA: TGTGCCAGCAGCTTAGCTGGGGGCCAGCCCCAGCATTTT. It codes for CASSLAGGQPQHF.

The V and J genes are TRBV7-9 and TRBJ2-1; no definite D call. V lost 5 bases and J lost 7, with 12 bases in between. The CDR3 contains 13 residues. Looked up from germline, CDR1 is SEHNR and CDR2 is FQNEAQ (reference sequence). CDR3 amino acids: CASSLLQNNEQFF. The CDR3 DNA reads TGTGCCAGCAGCCTTTTGCAGAATAATGAGCAGTTCTTC.

This clone was seen many times. The chain joins TRBV4-1 to TRBJ2-2, with D maybe TRBD2 (6 bases). This CDR3 contains 15 residues. Trimming stripped 2 bases from V and 4 bases from J, with 11 bases between. Germline V lookup: CDR1 MGHRA, CDR2 YSYEKL. In DNA form, the CDR3 reads TGCGCCAGCAGCCAACCGTTAGCGGCCACCGGGGAGCTGTTTTTT. It yields the protein CASSQPLAATGELFF.

The DNA of the CDR3 is TGTGCCAGTAGTATTCTCCCCGGTTATCAGCCCCAGCATTTT. Encoded protein: CASSILPGYQPQHF. The chain employs TRBV19 and TRBJ1-5; no clear D gene. CDR1 is LNHDA and CDR2 is SQIVND in the germline V gene (reference sequence). The CDR3 runs 14 residues. Trimming took 3 bases from V and 5 from J, leaving 11 bases between them.

The chain combines TRBV7-2 with TRBJ1-3, with 8 bases that match TRBD1. The length of the CDR3 is 14 residues. Germline V gene sequence: CDR1 SGHTA, CDR2 FQGNSA. The J segment lost 8 bases and the V segment lost 2 bases, leaving 5 bases of the junction unmatched. As DNA, the CDR3 is TGTGCCAGCAGCTTATCGGGACAGGCTCACACCATATATTTT. It specifies CASSLSGQAHTIYF.

The chain has TRBV18 and TRBJ1-4; possible D gene TRBD1, 5 bases. The CDR3 covers 15 residues. V shed 5 bases and J shed 8 bases, with 18 bases lying between them. The germline CDR1 and CDR2 sequences are KGHSH and LQKENI. CDR3: CASSTIFRDGEKLFF. CDR3 in DNA: TGTGCCAGCTCAACGATCTTCAGGGATGGCGAAAAACTGTTTTTT.

This chain connects TRBV5-4 to TRBJ1-2; perhaps TRBD1 as D (5 bases). Looked up from germline, CDR1 is SGHNT and CDR2 is YYREEE (reference sequence). V lost 4 bases and J lost 3, with 22 bases in between. The CDR3 covers 17 residues. The CDR3 loop is CASSLAGRPFVDYGYTF. CDR3 in DNA: TGTGCCAGCAGCCTCGCGGGACGTCCGTTTGTAGACTATGGCTACACCTTC.

The rearrangement joins TRBV6-2 or TRBV6-3 to TRBJ2-1; 8 nucleotides line up with TRBD2. V lost 5 bases to trimming and J lost 4 bases; unmatched junction nucleotides: 4. The germline CDR1 and CDR2 sequences are MNHEY and SVGEGT. The CDR3 sequence is 14 residues long. CDR3 sequence reads: CASSRGGLYNEQFF. The CDR3 DNA is TGTGCCAGCAGTCGGGGGGGCCTATACAATGAGCAGTTCTTC.

The chain recombines TRBV6-6 with TRBJ1-6; D gene uncertain. The CDR3 contains 14 residues. Germline assignment: CDR1 MNHNY and CDR2 SVGAGI (reference sequence). Trimming stripped 4 bases from V and 10 bases from J, with 14 bases between. The CDR3 coding sequence is TGTGCCAGCAGTTTCGTAAGACAAGGATCACCCCTCCACTTT. This encodes CASSFVRQGSPLHF.

This rearrangement joins TRBV4-2 to TRBJ1-2, with 9 bases fitting TRBD1. The ends lost 3 bases at V and 8 bases at J; junction bases unmatched: 10. Germline V gene data show CDR1 as LGHNA and CDR2 as YNFKEQ. CDR3 length: 15 amino acids. The CDR3 loop is CASSHEQGALRGYTF. CDR3 DNA sequence: TGTGCCAGCAGCCATGAACAGGGGGCGCTTCGCGGCTACACCTTC.

This chain links TRBV5-8 with TRBJ2-7, with TRBD1 as a possible D gene (6 bases). The CDR3 totals 16 residues. The germline gives CDR1 SGHTS, CDR2 YDEGEE. V lost 1 base and J lost 0, with 14 bases in between. CDR3 protein: CASSLPGTSVSYEQYF. The DNA for the CDR3 is TGTGCCAGCAGCTTGCCCGGGACATCGGTCTCCTACGAGCAGTACTTC. The full variable domain, with the rest looked up from reference TRBV5-8 and TRBJ2-7, is EAGVTQSPTHLIKTRGQQATLRCSPISGHTSVYWYQQALGLGLQFLLWYDEGEERNRGNFPPRFSGRQFPNYSSELNVNALELEDSALYLCASSLPGTSVSYEQYFGPGTRLTVT.

The rearrangement links TRBV4-2 to TRBJ1-2; 11 bases align to TRBD1. Germline V CDR1 and CDR2: LGHNA, YNFKEQ. With 2 bases clipped from V and 5 bases from J, the junction kept 4 bases outside the gene matches. The CDR3 consists of 15 residues. This chain's CDR3 is CASSQLGDRGYGYTF. The CDR3 DNA follows: TGTGCCAGCAGCCAACTGGGGGACAGGGGGTATGGCTACACCTTC.

In its sample, this clone was seen once. The chain uses TRBV5-3 and TRBJ2-5, with 8 bases matching TRBD1. TRBV5-3 is an open reading frame whose function is uncertain. This CDR3 is built from 15 residues. J was trimmed by 3 bases and V by 0 bases; bases with no gene match: 4. This CDR3 reads CARSLGQGRKETQYF. CDR3 DNA: TGTGCCAGAAGCTTGGGACAGGGGAGGAAAGAGACCCAGTACTTC.

J is TRBJ2-3 and V is TRBV5-6; D is uncertain. Germline CDR1 is SGHDT and CDR2 is YYEEEE. This CDR3 is 14 amino acids long. Trimming took 4 bases from V and 0 from J, leaving 9 bases between them. CDR3 sequence (DNA): TGTGCCAGCAGCAACAGCCCTAGCACAGATACGCAGTATTTT. This sequence encodes CASSNSPSTDTQYF. Full variable domain (outside the CDR3, taken from reference TRBV5-6 and TRBJ2-3): DAGVTQSPTHLIKTRGQQVTLRCSPKSGHDTVSWYQQALGQGPQFIFQYYEEEERQRGNFPDRFSGHQFPNYSSELNVNALLLGDSALYLCASSNSPSTDTQYFGPGTRLTVL.

In its sample, this clone was seen a few times. V gene TRBV7-9 combines with J gene TRBJ2-5; D unresolved. The V end lost 5 bases, the J end lost 2 bases, and 12 bases lay between the germline ends. CDR1 and CDR2 from the germline V gene are SEHNR and FQNEAQ (reference sequence). The CDR3 runs to 14 residues. CDR3 in amino acids: CASSPRWSQETQYF. The CDR3 DNA is TGTGCCAGCAGCCCCCGGTGGTCGCAAGAGACCCAGTACTTC.